This T cell receptor (beta chain) was obtained from a study of shared clonotypes between healthy human individuals. Sequencing was performed with immunoSEQ multiplex PCR; in TCRdb, only in-frame clones are kept and a portion is missing. Of more than 2 million clones listed, about 95% are singletons. Trimming left V 0 bases short and J 9 bases short, with 10 bases between. There are 13 residues in the CDR3. CDR1 and CDR2 (germline): SGHDN, FVKESK. Sequencing was carried out using naive CD4+ T cells sorted from blood. This sample's subset: CD45RA+ positively selected. This chain joins TRBV14 and TRBJ2-3, with D perhaps matching TRBD1 (5 bases). The TCR sequence derives from a man aged 18 to 29 in good health. CDR3 sequence (DNA): TGTGCCAGCAGCCAAGATCCCAGGGAAACGCAGTATTTT. It codes for CASSQDPRETQYF. Using reference TRBV14 and TRBJ2-3 for the parts outside the CDR3, the full variable domain is EAGVTQFPSHSVIEKGQTVTLRCDPISGHDNLYWYRRVMGKEIKFLLHFVKESKQDESGMPNNRFLAERTGGTYSTLKVQPAELEDSGVYFCASSQDPRETQYFGPGTRLTVL.